These T cell receptor beta chains were read from a single sample in a study of T cell responses to AZD1222 COVID-19 vaccine. The table came from immunoSEQ multiplex PCR; TCRdb's copy has only in-frame clones and leaves some out. The table has about 69,000 clones, approximately 87% seen once. Specimen: peripheral blood, collected 28 days after the second AZD1222 dose. These receptors were taken from an adult who received the AZD1222 COVID-19 vaccine. Each CDR3 is given with its conserved first and last residue. Each record gives: CDR3 length, V gene, J gene, clone size, D gene, CDR3 protein, CDR3 DNA. A D gene is named only where the DNA matches it firmly. A row's size may be missing; if present it is once, few, many or a size class.

13,TRBV7-2,TRBJ2-7,.,.,CASSVGPVHEQYF,TGTGCCAGCAGCGTTGGACCGGTCCACGAGCAGTACTTC
12,TRBV5-4,TRBJ2-5,few,.,CASSLPRETQYF,TGTGCCAGCAGCTTACCCCGAGAGACCCAGTACTTC
13,TRBV5-1,TRBJ2-7,once,.,CASSLEGPYEQYF,TGCGCCAGCAGCTTGGAAGGACCCTACGAGCAGTACTTC
13,TRBV30,TRBJ1-1,.,.,CAWTRRGRTEAFF,TGTGCCTGGACCCGGAGGGGGAGGACTGAAGCTTTCTTT
14,TRBV11-3,TRBJ2-6,few,.,CASSLISGANVLTF,TGTGCCAGCAGCTTAATCTCTGGGGCCAACGTCCTGACTTTC
13,TRBV7-8,TRBJ1-1,.,.,CASSSPGERGAFF,TGTGCCAGCAGCTCCCCGGGTGAGCGAGGAGCTTTCTTT
18,TRBV28,TRBJ1-6,.,.,CASSTPGGVSSYNSPLHF,TGTGCCAGCAGTACTCCGGGAGGGGTTAGCTCCTATAATTCACCCCTCCACTTT
14,TRBV7-9,TRBJ2-5,.,.,CASSLGGNQETQYF,TGTGCCAGCAGCTTAGGTGGCAACCAAGAGACCCAGTACTTC
18,TRBV18,TRBJ1-1,few,.,CASSPRDKGLSMNTEAFF,TGTGCCAGCTCACCCCGGGATAAGGGGTTGTCCATGAACACTGAAGCTTTCTTT
15,TRBV16,TRBJ1-2,.,.,CASSHPDRLNYGYTF,TGTGCCAGCAGCCACCCCGACAGACTTAACTATGGCTACACCTTC
15,TRBV19,TRBJ1-4,.,TRBD1,CASSVLQGANEKLFF,TGTGCCAGTAGTGTACTACAGGGGGCAAATGAAAAACTGTTTTTT
13,TRBV6-6,TRBJ1-3,once,.,CASSYSPPDTIYF,TGTGCCAGCAGTTACTCTCCCCCGGACACCATATATTTT
13,TRBV5-1,TRBJ1-2,.,.,CASSLLRMDGYTF,TGCGCCAGCAGCTTACTAAGGATGGATGGCTACACCTTC
14,TRBV3-1/TRBV3-2,TRBJ1-2,.,.,CASSQGQINYGYTF,TGTGCCAGCAGCCAAGGCCAGATTAACTATGGCTACACCTTC
15,TRBV5-1,TRBJ2-6,.,TRBD2,CARSGGAAGANVLTF,TGCGCCCGCAGCGGGGGGGCGGCGGGGGCCAACGTCCTGACTTTC
14,TRBV10-3,TRBJ1-2,few,.,CAISESREGYGYTF,TGTGCCATCAGTGAGTCCCGGGAGGGGTATGGCTACACCTTC
16,TRBV4-2,TRBJ1-3,.,.,CASSQDPDSRTNTIYF,TGTGCCAGCAGCCAAGATCCGGACAGCCGAACGAACACCATATATTTT
16,TRBV7-3,TRBJ2-3,.,.,CASSLTRGQSTDTQYF,TGTGCCAGCAGCTTAACGAGGGGCCAGAGCACAGATACGCAGTATTTT
15,TRBV14,TRBJ1-3,.,.,CASSPSRSSGNTIYF,TGTGCCAGCAGCCCGAGTAGAAGCTCTGGAAACACCATATATTTT
14,TRBV12-5,TRBJ2-3,.,.,CASGSRSITDTQYF,TGTGCTAGTGGCTCAAGGAGTATCACAGATACGCAGTATTTT
17,TRBV15,TRBJ1-5,.,.,CATSRVGRDVDNQPQHF,TGTGCCACCAGCAGAGTGGGGAGGGACGTCGACAATCAGCCCCAGCATTTT
16,TRBV11-3,TRBJ2-7,few,TRBD2,CASSLDLGGSSYEQYF,TGTGCCAGCAGCTTAGATTTGGGGGGGAGCTCCTACGAGCAGTACTTC
14,TRBV5-1,TRBJ1-1,many,.,CASSGNLVNTEAFF,TGCGCCAGCAGCGGGAACCTAGTGAACACTGAAGCTTTCTTT
15,TRBV5-1,TRBJ2-2,.,.,CASSLIGLDTGELFF,TGCGCCAGCAGCTTGATAGGGTTGGACACCGGGGAGCTGTTTTTT
11,TRBV2,TRBJ2-1,.,.,CASSVGGEQFF,TGTGCCAGCAGTGTGGGAGGTGAGCAGTTCTTC
15,TRBV9,TRBJ1-2,once,TRBD1,CASSVGRGANYGYTF,TGTGCCAGCAGCGTAGGCAGGGGGGCTAACTATGGCTACACCTTC
14,TRBV20-1,TRBJ1-6,.,.,CSASEGMGNSPLHF,TGCAGTGCTAGTGAGGGGATGGGGAATTCACCCCTCCACTTT
15,TRBV24-1,TRBJ1-1,.,.,CATSDFFHPGTEAFF,TGTGCCACCAGTGATTTCTTCCATCCCGGTACTGAAGCTTTCTTT
16,TRBV4-1,TRBJ2-3,.,.,CASSSGGGGAADTQYF,TGCGCCAGCAGCTCAGGGGGCGGGGGGGCCGCAGATACGCAGTATTTT
15,TRBV5-1,TRBJ2-7,few,TRBD1,CASSLAGGAQYEQYF,TGCGCCAGCAGCTTGGCAGGGGGCGCCCAGTACGAGCAGTACTTC
15,TRBV10-1,TRBJ1-1,.,.,CASSTRPQGGTEAFF,TGCGCCAGCTCGACTCGCCCTCAGGGCGGGACTGAAGCTTTCTTT
17,TRBV5-1,TRBJ1-6,.,.,CASSKGPTSSYNSPLHF,TGCGCCAGCAGCAAGGGACCCACGAGCTCCTATAATTCACCCCTCCACTTT
16,TRBV3-1/TRBV3-2,TRBJ2-3,.,.,CASSLPGAWGTDTQYF,TGTGCCAGCAGTCTCCCGGGAGCCTGGGGCACAGATACGCAGTATTTT
14,TRBV6-5,TRBJ1-2,.,TRBD1,CASTFGQGFLRYTF,TGTGCCAGCACCTTCGGACAGGGATTCCTTCGCTACACCTTC
15,TRBV7-9,TRBJ2-1,once,.,CASRPGLHLDNEQFF,TGTGCCAGCAGACCTGGACTCCACCTAGACAATGAGCAGTTCTTC
14,TRBV3-1/TRBV3-2,TRBJ1-2,few,.,CASSQFGGNYGYTF,TGTGCCAGCAGCCAATTCGGCGGAAACTATGGCTACACCTTC
15,TRBV19,TRBJ2-3,once,.,CASSIRGRSTDTQYF,TGTGCCAGTAGTATTCGGGGGAGAAGCACAGATACGCAGTATTTT
17,TRBV7-8,TRBJ2-2,.,.,CASSLSTAYANTGELFF,TGTGCCAGCAGCCTCTCGACGGCATACGCGAACACCGGGGAGCTGTTTTTT
15,TRBV27,TRBJ2-2,.,.,CASMSGGVGTGELFF,TGTGCCAGCATGTCCGGGGGAGTGGGAACCGGGGAGCTGTTTTTT
14,TRBV19,TRBJ1-1,.,.,CASNQGIMNTEAFF,TGTGCCAGTAATCAAGGAATTATGAACACTGAAGCTTTCTTT
15,TRBV5-1,TRBJ1-2,.,TRBD1,CASSQERDREDGYTF,TGCGCCAGCAGCCAAGAGCGGGACAGGGAGGATGGCTACACCTTC
15,TRBV11-3,TRBJ2-5,.,TRBD2,CASSWTSGLVETQYF,TGTGCCAGCAGCTGGACTAGCGGGTTGGTAGAGACCCAGTACTTC
12,TRBV18,TRBJ2-1,.,.,CASSPAHNEQFF,TGTGCCAGCTCCCCGGCTCACAATGAGCAGTTCTTC
13,TRBV5-8,TRBJ1-2,.,.,CASSPIQRAGYTF,TGTGCCAGCAGCCCGATTCAGCGGGCGGGCTACACCTTC
13,TRBV7-3,TRBJ2-1,.,.,CASSLTGWNEQFF,TGTGCCAGCAGCTTAACGGGTTGGAATGAGCAGTTCTTC
17,TRBV5-1,TRBJ2-2,.,TRBD2,CASSLAETSGSIGELFF,TGCGCCAGCAGCTTGGCCGAGACTAGCGGGAGTATCGGGGAGCTGTTTTTT
14,TRBV12-5,TRBJ1-1,.,.,CASGDWAPNTEAFF,TGTGCTAGTGGTGATTGGGCCCCGAACACTGAAGCTTTCTTT
14,TRBV10-3,TRBJ2-1,.,TRBD1,CAISAQGVGDEQFF,TGTGCCATCAGTGCTCAGGGGGTTGGGGATGAGCAGTTCTTC
18,TRBV19,TRBJ1-5,once,.,CASSIDLWGRDSNQPQHF,TGTGCCAGTAGTATAGATCTATGGGGCAGGGACAGCAATCAGCCCCAGCATTTT
11,TRBV20-1,TRBJ2-5,.,.,CSARLLETQYF,TGCAGTGCTCGCCTACTGGAGACCCAGTACTTC
11,TRBV12-3/TRBV12-4,TRBJ2-7,.,.,CASSSSYEQYF,TGTGCCAGCAGTTCGTCGTACGAGCAGTACTTC
16,TRBV9,TRBJ1-2,once,TRBD1,CASKELGGTANYGYTF,TGTGCCAGCAAGGAGTTAGGAGGGACAGCTAACTATGGCTACACCTTC
10,TRBV6-1,TRBJ2-5,.,.,CASSEEAVYF,TGTGCCAGCAGTGAGGAAGCCGTCTACTTC